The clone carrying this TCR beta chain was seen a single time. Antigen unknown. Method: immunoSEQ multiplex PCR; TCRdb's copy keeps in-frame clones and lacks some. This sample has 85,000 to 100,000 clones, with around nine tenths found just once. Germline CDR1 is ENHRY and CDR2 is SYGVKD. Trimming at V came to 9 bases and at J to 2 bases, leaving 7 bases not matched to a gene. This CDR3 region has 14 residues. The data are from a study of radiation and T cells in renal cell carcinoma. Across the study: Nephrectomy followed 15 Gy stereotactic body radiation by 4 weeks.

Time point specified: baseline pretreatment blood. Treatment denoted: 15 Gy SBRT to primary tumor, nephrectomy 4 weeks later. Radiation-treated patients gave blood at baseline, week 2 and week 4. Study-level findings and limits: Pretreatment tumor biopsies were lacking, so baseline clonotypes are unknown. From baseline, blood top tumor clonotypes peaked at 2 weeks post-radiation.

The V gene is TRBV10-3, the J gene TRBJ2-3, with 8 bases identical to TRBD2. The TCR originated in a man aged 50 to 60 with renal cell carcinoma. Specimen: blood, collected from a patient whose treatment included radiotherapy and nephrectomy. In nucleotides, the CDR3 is TGTGCCATAAGCGGGAGAAGAGACACAGATACGCAGTATTTT. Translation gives CAISGRRDTDTQYF.